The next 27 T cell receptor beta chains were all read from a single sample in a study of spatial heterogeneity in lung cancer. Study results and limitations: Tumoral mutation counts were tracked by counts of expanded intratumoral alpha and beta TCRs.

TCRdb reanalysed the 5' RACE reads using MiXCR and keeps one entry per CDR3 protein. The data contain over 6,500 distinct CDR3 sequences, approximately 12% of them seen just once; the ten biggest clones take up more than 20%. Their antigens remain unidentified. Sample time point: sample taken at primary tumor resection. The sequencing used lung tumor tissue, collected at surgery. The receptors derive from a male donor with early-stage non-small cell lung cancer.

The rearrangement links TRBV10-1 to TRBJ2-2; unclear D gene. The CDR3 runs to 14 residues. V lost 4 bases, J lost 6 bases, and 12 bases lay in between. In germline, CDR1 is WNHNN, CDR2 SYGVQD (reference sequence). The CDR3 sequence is CASSGTATPGELFF. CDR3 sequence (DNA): TGCGCCAGCAGTGGAACGGCGACCCCCGGGGAGCTGTTTTTT.

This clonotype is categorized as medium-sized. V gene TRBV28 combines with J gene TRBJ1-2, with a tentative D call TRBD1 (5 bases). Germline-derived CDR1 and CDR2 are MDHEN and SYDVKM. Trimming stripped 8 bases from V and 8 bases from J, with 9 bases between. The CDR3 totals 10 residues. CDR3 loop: CASSGYGYTF. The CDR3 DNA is TGTGCCAGCTCAGGGTACGGCTACACCTTC.

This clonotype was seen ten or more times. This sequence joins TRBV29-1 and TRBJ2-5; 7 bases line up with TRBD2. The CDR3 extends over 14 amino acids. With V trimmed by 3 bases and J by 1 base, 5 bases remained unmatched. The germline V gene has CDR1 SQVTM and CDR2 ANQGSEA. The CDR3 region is CSVDVGEGQETQYF. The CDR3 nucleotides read TGCAGCGTTGATGTCGGGGAGGGCCAAGAGACCCAGTACTTC.

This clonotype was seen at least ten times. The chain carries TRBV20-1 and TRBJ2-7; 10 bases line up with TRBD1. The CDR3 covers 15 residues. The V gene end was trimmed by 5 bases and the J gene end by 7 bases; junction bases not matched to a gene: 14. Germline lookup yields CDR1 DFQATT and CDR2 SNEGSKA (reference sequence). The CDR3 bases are TGCAGTGCTGGGCCCGGGACAGGGGAACCTAGTGAGCAGTACTTC. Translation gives CSAGPGTGEPSEQYF.

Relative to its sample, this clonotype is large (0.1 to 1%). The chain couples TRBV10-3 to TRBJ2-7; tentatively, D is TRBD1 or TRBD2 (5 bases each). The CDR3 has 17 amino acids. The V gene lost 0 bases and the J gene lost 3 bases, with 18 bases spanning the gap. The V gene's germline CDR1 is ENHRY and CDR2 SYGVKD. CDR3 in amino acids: CAISESMVPLGDYEQYF. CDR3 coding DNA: TGTGCCATCAGTGAGTCAATGGTACCACTGGGGGACTACGAGCAGTACTTC.

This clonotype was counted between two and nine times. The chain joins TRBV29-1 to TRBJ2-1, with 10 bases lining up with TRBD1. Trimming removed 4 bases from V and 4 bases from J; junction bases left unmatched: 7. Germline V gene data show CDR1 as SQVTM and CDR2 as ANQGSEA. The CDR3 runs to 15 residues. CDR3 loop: CSVVDWDRGYNEQFF. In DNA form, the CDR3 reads TGCAGCGTTGTAGATTGGGACAGGGGATACAATGAGCAGTTCTTC.

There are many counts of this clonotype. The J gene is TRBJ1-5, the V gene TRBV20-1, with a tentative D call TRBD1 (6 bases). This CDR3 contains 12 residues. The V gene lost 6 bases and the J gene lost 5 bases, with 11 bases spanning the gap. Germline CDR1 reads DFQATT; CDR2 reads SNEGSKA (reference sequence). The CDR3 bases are TGCAGTGCCCTAGGGGGGGATCAGCCCCAGCATTTT. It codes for CSALGGDQPQHF.

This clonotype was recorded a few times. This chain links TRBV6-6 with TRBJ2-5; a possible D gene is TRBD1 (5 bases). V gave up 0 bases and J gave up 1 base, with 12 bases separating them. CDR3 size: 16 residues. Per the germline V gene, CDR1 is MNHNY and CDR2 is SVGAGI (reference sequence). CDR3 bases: TGTGCCAGCAGTTACTCGATACAGGAGCCCCAAGAGACCCAGTACTTC. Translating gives CASSYSIQEPQETQYF.

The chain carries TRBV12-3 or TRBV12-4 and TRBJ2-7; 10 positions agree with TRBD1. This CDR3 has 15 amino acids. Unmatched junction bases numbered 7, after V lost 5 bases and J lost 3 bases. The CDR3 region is CASSTPRTGGYEQYF. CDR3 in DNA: TGTGCCAGCAGTACACCAAGGACAGGGGGCTACGAGCAGTACTTC.

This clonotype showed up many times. The CDR3 spells CASSGIDRGYGYTF. CDR3 sequence (DNA): TGTGCCAGCAGTGGGATAGACAGGGGCTATGGCTACACCTTC. V usage is TRBV12-3 or TRBV12-4 and J usage is TRBJ1-2; TRBD1 matches at 8 bases. This CDR3 comprises 14 residues. The V segment lost 5 bases and the J segment 4 bases; nucleotides outside the gene matches: 6.

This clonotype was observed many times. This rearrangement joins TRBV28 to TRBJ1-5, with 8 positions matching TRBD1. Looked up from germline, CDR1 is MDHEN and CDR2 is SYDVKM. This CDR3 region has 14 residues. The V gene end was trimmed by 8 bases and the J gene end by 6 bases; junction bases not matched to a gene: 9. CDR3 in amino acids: CASLGQGGVQPQHF. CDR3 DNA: TGTGCCAGCCTCGGACAGGGCGGGGTTCAGCCCCAGCATTTT.

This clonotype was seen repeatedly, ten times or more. The DNA of the CDR3 is TGCGCCAGCAGCTTGGGGGTGAACACTGAAGCTTTCTTT. Protein product: CASSLGVNTEAFF. This chain joins TRBV5-1 and TRBJ1-1; D call uncertain. This CDR3 comprises 13 residues. With 0 bases removed from V and 0 bases from J, the gap between germline ends came to 3 bases. Germline values: CDR1 SGHRS, CDR2 YFSETQ.

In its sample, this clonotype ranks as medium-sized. The CDR3 protein is CASSYSGTGTEQYF. The CDR3, as DNA: TGTGCCAGCAGTTACTCCGGGACAGGGACCGAGCAGTACTTC. The chain has TRBV6-5 and TRBJ2-7; TRBD1 agrees at 9 bases. After removal of 0 bases from V and 6 bases from J, the junction contained 3 bases not matched to a gene. The length of the CDR3 is 14 residues. Germline assignment: CDR1 MNHEY and CDR2 SVGAGI.

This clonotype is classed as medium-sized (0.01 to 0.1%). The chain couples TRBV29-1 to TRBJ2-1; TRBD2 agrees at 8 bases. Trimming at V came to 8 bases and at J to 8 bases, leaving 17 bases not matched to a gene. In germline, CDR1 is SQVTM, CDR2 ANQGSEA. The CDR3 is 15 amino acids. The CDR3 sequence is CSSEGYRTSSDEQFF. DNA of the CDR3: TGCAGCTCTGAGGGTTACCGGACTAGCTCGGATGAGCAGTTCTTC.

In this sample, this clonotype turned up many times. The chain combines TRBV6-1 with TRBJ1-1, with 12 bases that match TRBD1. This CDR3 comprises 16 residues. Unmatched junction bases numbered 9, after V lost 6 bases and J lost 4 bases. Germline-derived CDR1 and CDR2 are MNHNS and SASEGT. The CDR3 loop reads CASRPPGQGASTEAFF. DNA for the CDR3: TGTGCCAGCAGGCCGCCGGGACAGGGGGCGAGCACTGAAGCTTTCTTT.

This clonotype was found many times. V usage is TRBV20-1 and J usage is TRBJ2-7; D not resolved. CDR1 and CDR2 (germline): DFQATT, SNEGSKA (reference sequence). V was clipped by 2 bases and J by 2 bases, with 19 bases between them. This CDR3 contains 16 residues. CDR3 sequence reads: CSARPLRAEPPYEQYF. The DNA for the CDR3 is TGCAGTGCTAGACCCCTCCGCGCTGAACCACCCTACGAGCAGTACTTC.

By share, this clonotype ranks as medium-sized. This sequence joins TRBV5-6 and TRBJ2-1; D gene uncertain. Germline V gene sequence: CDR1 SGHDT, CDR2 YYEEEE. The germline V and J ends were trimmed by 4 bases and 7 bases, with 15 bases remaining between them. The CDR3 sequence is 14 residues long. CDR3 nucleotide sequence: TGTGCCAGCAGCCTGAGACGCGGCAGGAATGAGCAGTTCTTC. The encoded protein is CASSLRRGRNEQFF.

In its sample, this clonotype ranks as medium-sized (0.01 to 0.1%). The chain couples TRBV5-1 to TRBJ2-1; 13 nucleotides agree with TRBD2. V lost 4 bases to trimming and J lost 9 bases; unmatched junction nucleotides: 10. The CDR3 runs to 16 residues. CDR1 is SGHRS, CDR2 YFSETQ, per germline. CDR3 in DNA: TGCGCCAGCAGCACCGGACTAGCGGGAGTGGGTATTGAGCAGTTCTTC. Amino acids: CASSTGLAGVGIEQFF.

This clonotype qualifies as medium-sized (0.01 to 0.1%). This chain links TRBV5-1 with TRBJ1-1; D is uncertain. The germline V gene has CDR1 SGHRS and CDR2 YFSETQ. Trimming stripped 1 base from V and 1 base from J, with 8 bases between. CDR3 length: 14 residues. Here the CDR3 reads CASSLLARNTEAFF. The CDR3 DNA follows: TGCGCCAGCAGCTTGTTGGCGAGGAACACTGAAGCTTTCTTT.

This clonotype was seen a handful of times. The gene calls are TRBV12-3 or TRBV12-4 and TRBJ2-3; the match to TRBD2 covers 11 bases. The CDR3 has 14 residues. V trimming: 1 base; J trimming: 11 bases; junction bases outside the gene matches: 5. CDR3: CASSLGTSGPLQYF. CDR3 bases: TGTGCCAGCAGTTTAGGGACTAGCGGGCCACTGCAGTATTTT.

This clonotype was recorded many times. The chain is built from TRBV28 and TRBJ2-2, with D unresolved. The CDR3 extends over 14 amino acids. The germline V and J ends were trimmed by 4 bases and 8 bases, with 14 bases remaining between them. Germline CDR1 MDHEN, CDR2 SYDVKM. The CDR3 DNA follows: TGTGCCAGCAGTTCCCCGGACCTTTTTGGGGAGCTGTTTTTT. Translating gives CASSSPDLFGELFF. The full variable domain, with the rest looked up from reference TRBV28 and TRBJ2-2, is DVKVTQSSRYLVKRTGEKVFLECVQDMDHENMFWYRQDPGLGLRLIYFSYDVKMKEKGDIPEGYSVSREKKERFSLILESASTNQTSMYLCASSSPDLFGELFFGEGSRLTVL.

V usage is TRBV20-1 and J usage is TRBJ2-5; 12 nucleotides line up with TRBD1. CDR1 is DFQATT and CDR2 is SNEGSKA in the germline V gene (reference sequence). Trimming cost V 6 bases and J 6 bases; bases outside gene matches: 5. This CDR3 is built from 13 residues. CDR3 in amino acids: CSAGTGGEKTQYF. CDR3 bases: TGCAGTGCGGGGACAGGGGGCGAGAAGACCCAGTACTTC.

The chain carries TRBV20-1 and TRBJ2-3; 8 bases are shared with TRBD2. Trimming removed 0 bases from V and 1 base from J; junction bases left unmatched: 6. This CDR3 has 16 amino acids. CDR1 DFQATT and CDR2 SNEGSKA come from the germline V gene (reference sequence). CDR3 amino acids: CSARDNRAGGTDTQYF. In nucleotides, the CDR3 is TGCAGTGCTAGAGATAACCGAGCGGGGGGCACAGATACGCAGTATTTT.

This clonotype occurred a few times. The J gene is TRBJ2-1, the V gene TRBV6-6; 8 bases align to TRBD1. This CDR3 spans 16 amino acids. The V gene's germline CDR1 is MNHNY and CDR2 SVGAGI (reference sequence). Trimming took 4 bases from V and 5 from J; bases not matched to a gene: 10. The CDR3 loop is CASSSSGTGRNNEQFF. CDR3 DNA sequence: TGTGCCAGCAGTTCTTCCGGGACAGGTAGAAACAATGAGCAGTTCTTC.

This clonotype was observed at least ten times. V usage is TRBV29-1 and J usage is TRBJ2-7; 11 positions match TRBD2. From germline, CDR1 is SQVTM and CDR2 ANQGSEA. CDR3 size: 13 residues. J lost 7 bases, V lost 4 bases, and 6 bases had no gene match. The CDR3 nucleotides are TGCAGCGTTGTAGCGGGAGGGGAGGGTGAGCAGTACTTC. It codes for CSVVAGGEGEQYF.

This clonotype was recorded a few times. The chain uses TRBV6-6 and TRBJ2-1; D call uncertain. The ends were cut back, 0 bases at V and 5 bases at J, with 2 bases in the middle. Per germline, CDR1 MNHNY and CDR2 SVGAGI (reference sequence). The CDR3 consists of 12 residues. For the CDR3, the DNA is TGTGCCAGCAGTTACTCGAACAATGAGCAGTTCTTC. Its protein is CASSYSNNEQFF.

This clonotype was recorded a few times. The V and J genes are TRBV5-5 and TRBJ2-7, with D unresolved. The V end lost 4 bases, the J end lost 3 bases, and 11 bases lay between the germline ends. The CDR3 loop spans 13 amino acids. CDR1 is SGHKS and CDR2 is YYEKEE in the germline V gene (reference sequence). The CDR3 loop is CASSPRYNYEQYF. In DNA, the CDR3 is TGTGCCAGCAGCCCTCGGTATAACTACGAGCAGTACTTC. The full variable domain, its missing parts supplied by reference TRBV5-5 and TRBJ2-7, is DAGVTQSPTHLIKTRGQQVTLRCSPISGHKSVSWYQQVLGQGPQFIFQYYEKEERGRGNFPDRFSARQFPNYSSELNVNALLLGDSALYLCASSPRYNYEQYFGPGTRLTVT.